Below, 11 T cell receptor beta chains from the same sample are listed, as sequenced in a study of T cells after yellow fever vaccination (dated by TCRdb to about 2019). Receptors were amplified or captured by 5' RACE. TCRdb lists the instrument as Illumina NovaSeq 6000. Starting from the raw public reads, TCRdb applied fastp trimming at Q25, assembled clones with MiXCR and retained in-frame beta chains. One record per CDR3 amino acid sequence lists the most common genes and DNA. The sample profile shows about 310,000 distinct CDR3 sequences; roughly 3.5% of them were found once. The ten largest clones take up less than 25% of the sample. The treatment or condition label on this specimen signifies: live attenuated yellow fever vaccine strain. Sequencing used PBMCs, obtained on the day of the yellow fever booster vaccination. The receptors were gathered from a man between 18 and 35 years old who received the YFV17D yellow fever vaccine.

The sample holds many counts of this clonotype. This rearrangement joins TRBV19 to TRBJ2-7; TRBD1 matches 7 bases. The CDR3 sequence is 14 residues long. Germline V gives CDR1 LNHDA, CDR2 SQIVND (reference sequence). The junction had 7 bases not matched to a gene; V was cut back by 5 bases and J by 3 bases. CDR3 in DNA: TGTGCCAGTAGTGCCGGGGACAGCCACTACGAGCAGTACTTC. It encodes CASSAGDSHYEQYF.

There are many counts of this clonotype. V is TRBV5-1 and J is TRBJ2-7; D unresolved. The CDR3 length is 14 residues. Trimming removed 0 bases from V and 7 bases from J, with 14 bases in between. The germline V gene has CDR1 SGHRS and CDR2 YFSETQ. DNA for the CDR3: TGCGCCAGCAGCTTGGAGACTGGGCTGGGTGAGCAGTACTTC. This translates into CASSLETGLGEQYF.

The CDR3 loop reads CASSVVEEQYF. For the CDR3, the DNA is TGTGCCAGCAGTGTTGTTGAAGAGCAGTACTTC. J is TRBJ2-7 and V is TRBV2, with D unclear. This CDR3 spans 11 amino acids. CDR1 is SNHLY, CDR2 FYNNEI, per germline. With 4 bases removed from V and 7 bases from J, the gap between germline ends came to 8 bases.

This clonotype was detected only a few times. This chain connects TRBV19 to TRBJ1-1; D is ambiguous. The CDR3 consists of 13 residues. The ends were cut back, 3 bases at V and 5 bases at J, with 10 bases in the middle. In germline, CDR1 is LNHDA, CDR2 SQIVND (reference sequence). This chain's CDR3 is CASSIGKRTEAFF. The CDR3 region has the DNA TGTGCCAGTAGTATCGGTAAGAGGACTGAAGCTTTCTTT.

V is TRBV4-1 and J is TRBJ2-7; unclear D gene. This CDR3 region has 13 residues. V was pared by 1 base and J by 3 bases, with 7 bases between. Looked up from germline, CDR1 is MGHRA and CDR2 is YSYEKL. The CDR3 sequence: CASSQGHLYEQYF. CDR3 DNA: TGCGCCAGCAGCCAAGGACATCTCTACGAGCAGTACTTC.

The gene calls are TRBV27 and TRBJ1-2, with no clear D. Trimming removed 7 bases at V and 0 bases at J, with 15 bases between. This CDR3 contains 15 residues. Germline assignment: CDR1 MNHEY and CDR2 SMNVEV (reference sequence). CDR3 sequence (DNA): TGTGCCAGCACCTCACGAGCGTACGCTAACTATGGCTACACCTTC. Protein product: CASTSRAYANYGYTF.

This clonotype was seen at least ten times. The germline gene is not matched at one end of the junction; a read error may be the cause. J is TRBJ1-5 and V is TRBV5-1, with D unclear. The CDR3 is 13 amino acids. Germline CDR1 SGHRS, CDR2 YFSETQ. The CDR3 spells CASSLDSNQPQHF. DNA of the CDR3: TGTGCCAGCAGCTTAGACAGCAATCAGCCCCAGCATTTT.

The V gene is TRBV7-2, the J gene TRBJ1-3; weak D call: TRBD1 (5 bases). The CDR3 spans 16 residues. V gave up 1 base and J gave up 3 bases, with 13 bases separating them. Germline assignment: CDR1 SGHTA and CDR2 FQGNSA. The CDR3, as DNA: TGTGCCAGCAGCTTAGGGCAGGGAGGATTTGGAAACACCATATATTTT. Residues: CASSLGQGGFGNTIYF.

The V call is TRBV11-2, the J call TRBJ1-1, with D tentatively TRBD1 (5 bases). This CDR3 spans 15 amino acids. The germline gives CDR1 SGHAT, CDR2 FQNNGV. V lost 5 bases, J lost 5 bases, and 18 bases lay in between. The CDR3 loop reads CASSPHALRGTEAFF. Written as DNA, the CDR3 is TGTGCCAGCAGCCCCCATGCCCTCCGGGGGACTGAAGCTTTCTTT.

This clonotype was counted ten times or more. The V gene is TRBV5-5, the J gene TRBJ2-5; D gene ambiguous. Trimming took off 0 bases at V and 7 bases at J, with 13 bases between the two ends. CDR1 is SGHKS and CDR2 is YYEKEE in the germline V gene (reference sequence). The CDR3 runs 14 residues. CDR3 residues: CASSLERPLATQYF. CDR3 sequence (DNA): TGTGCCAGCAGCTTGGAAAGACCACTGGCGACCCAGTACTTC.

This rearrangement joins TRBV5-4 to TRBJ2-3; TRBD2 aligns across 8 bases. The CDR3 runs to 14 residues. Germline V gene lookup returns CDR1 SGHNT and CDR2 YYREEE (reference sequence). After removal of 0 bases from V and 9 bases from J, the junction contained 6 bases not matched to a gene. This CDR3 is CASSLEGSGVTQYF. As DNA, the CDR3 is TGTGCCAGCAGCTTGGAGGGTAGCGGGGTCACGCAGTATTTT. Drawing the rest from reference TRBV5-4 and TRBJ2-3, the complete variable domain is ETGVTQSPTHLIKTRGQQVTLRCSSQSGHNTVSWYQQALGQGPQFIFQYYREEENGRGNFPPRFSGLQFPNYSSELNVNALELDDSALYLCASSLEGSGVTQYFGPGTRLTVL.